This T cell receptor (beta chain) came from a study of T-cell reconstitution after alpha-beta-depleted transplantation in children. Preparation of the TCRbeta library involved a method that used unique molecular identifiers. TCRdb independently ran MiXCR on the PCR reads; one entry per CDR3 protein. The sample comprises some 440,000 distinct CDR3 sequences, around 16% of which are singletons, and just under 30% rests with the top ten. This clonotype has at least ten counts. This sample comprised PBMCs, mostly from graft donor cells, obtained 360 days after TCRalphabeta/CD19-depleted stem cell transplant. The receptor was derived from a boy younger than two who had a stem cell transplant for Wiskott-Aldrich syndrome, so the T cells may come from the graft donor.

CDR3 sequence: CASSQDPGTRRETQYF. For the CDR3, the DNA is TGCGCCAGCAGCCAAGATCCCGGGACTAGGAGAGAGACCCAGTACTTC. This chain uses TRBV4-3 with TRBJ2-5, with 8 bases matching TRBD2. The J segment lost 4 bases and the V segment lost 0 bases, leaving 7 bases of the junction unmatched. The CDR3 loop spans 16 amino acids. Germline assignment: CDR1 LGHNA and CDR2 YSLEER.